This T cell receptor beta chain was sequenced during a study of cytomegalovirus exposure and HLA in healthy donors. Study-wide results and caveats: What a later analysis showed was that several of the most significant clusters appeared linked to common viral pathogens. A later analysis reportedly identified an Asian-associated ancestry cluster as carrying fewer N-insertions than the approximately 730-donor mean.

About this clone itself: Its antigen is still unknown.

The PCR had 60 Vbeta and 13 Jbeta primers. Data came from immunoSEQ multiplex PCR; TCRdb stores just in-frame clones and leaves some out. The table includes about 190,000 clones, approximately 70% detected once. The receptor's source is a woman aged 25 to 39 in good health and CMV-seropositive. What was sequenced was PBMCs.

The CDR3 here is CASRMSGDNEQFF. The CDR3 nucleotides read TGCGCCAGCAGAATGAGCGGGGACAATGAGCAGTTCTTC. The chain combines TRBV5-1 with TRBJ2-1; 7 nucleotides match TRBD2. The CDR3 is 13 amino acids. Per germline, CDR1 SGHRS and CDR2 YFSETQ. J gave up 5 bases and V 5 bases, and 4 bases lay outside the gene matches.